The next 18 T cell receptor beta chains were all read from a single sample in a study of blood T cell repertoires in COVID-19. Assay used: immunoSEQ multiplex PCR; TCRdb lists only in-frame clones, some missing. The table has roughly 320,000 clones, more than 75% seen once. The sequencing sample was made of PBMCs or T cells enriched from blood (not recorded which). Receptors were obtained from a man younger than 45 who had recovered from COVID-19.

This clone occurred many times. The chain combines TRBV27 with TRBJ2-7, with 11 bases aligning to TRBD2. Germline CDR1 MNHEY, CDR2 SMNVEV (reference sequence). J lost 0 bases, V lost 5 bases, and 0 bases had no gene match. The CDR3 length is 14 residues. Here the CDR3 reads CASSTSGSSYEQYF. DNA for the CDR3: TGTGCCAGCAGTACTAGCGGGAGCTCCTACGAGCAGTACTTC.

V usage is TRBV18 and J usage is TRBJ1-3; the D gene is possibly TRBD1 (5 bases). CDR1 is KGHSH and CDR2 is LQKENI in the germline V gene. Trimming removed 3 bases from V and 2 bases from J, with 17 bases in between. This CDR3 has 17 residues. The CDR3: CASSPMTFAGAGNTIYF. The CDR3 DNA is TGTGCCAGCTCACCCATGACATTCGCGGGGGCTGGAAACACCATATATTTT.

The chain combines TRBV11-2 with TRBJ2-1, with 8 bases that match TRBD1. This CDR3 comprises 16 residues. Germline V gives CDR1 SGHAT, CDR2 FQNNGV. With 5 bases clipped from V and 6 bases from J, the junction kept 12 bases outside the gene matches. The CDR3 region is CASSQVRDRRSNEQFF. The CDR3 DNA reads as TGTGCCAGCAGCCAAGTCCGGGACAGGAGATCCAATGAGCAGTTCTTC.

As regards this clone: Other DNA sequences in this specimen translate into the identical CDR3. CDR3 nucleotide sequence: TGTGCCAGCAGTTTACAGGGGTTTAGCAATCAGCCCCAGCATTTT. Protein product: CASSLQGFSNQPQHF. The chain recombines TRBV27 with TRBJ1-5; D possibly corresponds to TRBD1 (6 bases). Germline values: CDR1 MNHEY, CDR2 SMNVEV (reference sequence). The CDR3 is made up of 15 amino acids. V lost 2 bases and J 0 bases, leaving 8 bases between the germline ends.

The CDR3: CASSQRSGEGYTF. Here the CDR3 DNA reads TGCGCCAGCAGCCAACGGTCAGGGGAAGGCTACACCTTC. The chain is built from TRBV4-1 and TRBJ1-2, with D maybe TRBD1 (6 bases). Trimming removed 2 bases at V and 8 bases at J, with 12 bases between. This CDR3 spans 13 amino acids. Per the germline V gene, CDR1 is MGHRA and CDR2 is YSYEKL.

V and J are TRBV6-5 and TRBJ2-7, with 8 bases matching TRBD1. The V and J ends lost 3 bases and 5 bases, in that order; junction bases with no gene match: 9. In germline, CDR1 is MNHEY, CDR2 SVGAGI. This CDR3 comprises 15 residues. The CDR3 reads CASSYLQGASNEQYF. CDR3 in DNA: TGTGCCAGCAGTTATCTCCAGGGGGCGAGTAACGAGCAGTACTTC.

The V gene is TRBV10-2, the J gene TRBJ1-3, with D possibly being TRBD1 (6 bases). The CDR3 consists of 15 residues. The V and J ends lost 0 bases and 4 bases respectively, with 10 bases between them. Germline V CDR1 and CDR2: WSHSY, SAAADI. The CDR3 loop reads CASSESAGTGNTIYF. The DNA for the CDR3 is TGCGCCAGCAGTGAGTCTGCAGGGACAGGAAACACCATATATTTT.

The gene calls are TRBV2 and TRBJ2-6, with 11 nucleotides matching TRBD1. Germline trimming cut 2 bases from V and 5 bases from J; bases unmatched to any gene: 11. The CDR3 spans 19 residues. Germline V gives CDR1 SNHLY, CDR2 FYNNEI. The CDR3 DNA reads TGTGCCAGCAGTGAAACCGGGACAGGGGGATTGGGTAGGGCCAACGTCCTGACTTTC. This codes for CASSETGTGGLGRANVLTF.

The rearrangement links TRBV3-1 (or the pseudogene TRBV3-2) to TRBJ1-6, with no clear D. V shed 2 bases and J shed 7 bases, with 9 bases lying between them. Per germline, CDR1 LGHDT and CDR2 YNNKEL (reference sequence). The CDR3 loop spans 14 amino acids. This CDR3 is CASSQFRYNSPLHF. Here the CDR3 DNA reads TGTGCCAGCAGCCAATTTCGGTACAATTCACCCCTCCACTTT.

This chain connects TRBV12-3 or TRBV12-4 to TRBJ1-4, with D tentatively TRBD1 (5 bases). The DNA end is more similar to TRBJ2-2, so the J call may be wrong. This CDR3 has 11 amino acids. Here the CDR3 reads CASTLDKELFF. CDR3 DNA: TGTGCCAGCACCCTGGACAAGGAGCTGTTTTTT.

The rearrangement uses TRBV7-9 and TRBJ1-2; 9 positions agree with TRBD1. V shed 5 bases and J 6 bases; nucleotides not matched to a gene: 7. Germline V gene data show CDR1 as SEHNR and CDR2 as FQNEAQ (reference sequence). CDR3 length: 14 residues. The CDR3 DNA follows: TGTGCCAGCAGCCTGGGACAGGGTTTAAATGGCTACACCTTC. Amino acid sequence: CASSLGQGLNGYTF.

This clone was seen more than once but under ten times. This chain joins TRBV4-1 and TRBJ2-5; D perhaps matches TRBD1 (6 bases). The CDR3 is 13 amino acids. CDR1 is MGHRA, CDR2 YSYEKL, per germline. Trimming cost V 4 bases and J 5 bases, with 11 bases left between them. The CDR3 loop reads CASSPTGGETQYF. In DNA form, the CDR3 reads TGCGCCAGCAGCCCGACAGGTGGGGAGACCCAGTACTTC.

The CDR3 bases are TGTGCCAGCAGCCTATCGAAAGAAGAGACCCAGTACTTC. Translated: CASSLSKEETQYF. The genes are TRBV11-2 and TRBJ2-5; D is unresolved. Looked up from germline, CDR1 is SGHAT and CDR2 is FQNNGV. The CDR3 runs 13 residues. V was shortened by 5 bases and J by 3 bases, with 10 bases between the two germline ends.

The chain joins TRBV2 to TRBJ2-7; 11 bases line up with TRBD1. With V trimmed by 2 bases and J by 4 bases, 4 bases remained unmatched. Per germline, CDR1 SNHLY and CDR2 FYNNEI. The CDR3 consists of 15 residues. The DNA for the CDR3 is TGTGCCAGCAGTGAACCGGGACAGGGGGATTACGAGCAGTACTTC. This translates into CASSEPGQGDYEQYF.

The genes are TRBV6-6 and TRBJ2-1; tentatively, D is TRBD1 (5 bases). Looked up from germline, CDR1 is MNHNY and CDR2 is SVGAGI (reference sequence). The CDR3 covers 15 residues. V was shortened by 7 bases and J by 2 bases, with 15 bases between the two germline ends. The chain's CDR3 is CASIPDSLTYNEQFF. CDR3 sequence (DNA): TGTGCCAGCATTCCCGACAGCCTTACCTACAATGAGCAGTTCTTC.

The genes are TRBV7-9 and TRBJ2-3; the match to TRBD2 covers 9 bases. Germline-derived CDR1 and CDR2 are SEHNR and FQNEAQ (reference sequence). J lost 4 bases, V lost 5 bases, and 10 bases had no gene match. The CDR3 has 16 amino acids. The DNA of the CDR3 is TGTGCCAGCAGCCCGACCGTAGCGGGAGACGCAGATACGCAGTATTTT. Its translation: CASSPTVAGDADTQYF.

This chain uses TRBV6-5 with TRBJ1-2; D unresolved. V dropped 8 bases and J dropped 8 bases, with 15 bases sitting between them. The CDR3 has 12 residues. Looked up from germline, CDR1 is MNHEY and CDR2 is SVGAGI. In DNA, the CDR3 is TGTGCCAGCGAGAGGGCGGGAGACGGCTACACCTTC. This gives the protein CASERAGDGYTF.

DNA of the CDR3: TGCAGCGGAAGAAGACAGGCCTCGATGACTGAAGCTTTCTTT. Residues: CSGRRQASMTEAFF. The V gene is TRBV29-1, the J gene TRBJ1-1, with D perhaps TRBD1 (6 bases). CDR3 size: 14 residues. Deletions cut 7 bases from V and 5 bases from J, with 20 bases between. Germline CDR1 SQVTM, CDR2 ANQGSEA.